The TCR beta chain described here comes from a study of post-analysis software for immune sequencing data. The study's findings and limits: There were a few TRBV segments more frequent in patients than controls, and TRBV5-6, TRBV5-1 and TRBV20-1 were among them.

Germline values: CDR1 SEHNR, CDR2 FQNEAQ (reference sequence). This CDR3 has 15 residues. Between the trimmed V and J ends, which lost 5 bases and 8 bases, there was a span of 21 bases. A word on this clonotype: The antigen is not known.

Unique molecular identifiers tagged the TCR beta cDNA libraries. From the PCR reads, TCRdb called clonotypes with MiXCR, one entry per CDR3 protein. The sample contains 380,000 or so distinct CDR3 sequences, about a third of which appear only once. Sequencing input: blood. The sequence was collected from a girl between 10 and 17 years old with multiple sclerosis. The gene calls are TRBV7-9 and TRBJ1-2, with D possibly TRBD1 on 6 matching bases. This CDR3 reads CASSPESRGPKGYTF. The CDR3 bases are TGTGCCAGCAGCCCGGAGTCCAGGGGCCCTAAAGGCTACACCTTC.